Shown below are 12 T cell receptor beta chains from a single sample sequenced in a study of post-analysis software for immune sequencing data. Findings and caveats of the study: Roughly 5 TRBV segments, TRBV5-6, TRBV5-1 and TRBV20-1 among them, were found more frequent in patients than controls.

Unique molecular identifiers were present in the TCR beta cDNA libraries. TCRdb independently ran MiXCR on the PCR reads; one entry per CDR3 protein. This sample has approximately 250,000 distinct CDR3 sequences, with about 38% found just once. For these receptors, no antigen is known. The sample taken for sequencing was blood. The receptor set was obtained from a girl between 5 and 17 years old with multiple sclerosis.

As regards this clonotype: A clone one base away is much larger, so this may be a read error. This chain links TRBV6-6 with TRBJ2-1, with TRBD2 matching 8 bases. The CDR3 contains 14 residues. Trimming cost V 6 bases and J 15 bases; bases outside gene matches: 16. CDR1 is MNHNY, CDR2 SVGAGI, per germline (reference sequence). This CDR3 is CASRPTSGVTWGFF. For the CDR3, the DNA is TGTGCCAGCAGACCCACTAGCGGCGTAACGTGGGGGTTCTTC.

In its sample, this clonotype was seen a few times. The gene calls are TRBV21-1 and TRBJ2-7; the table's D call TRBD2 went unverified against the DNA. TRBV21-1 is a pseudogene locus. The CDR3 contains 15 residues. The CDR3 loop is CASPSGYGRGVWQYF. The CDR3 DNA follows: TGTGCCAGCCCCTCAGGCTACGGGCGTGGTGTCTGGCAGTACTTC.

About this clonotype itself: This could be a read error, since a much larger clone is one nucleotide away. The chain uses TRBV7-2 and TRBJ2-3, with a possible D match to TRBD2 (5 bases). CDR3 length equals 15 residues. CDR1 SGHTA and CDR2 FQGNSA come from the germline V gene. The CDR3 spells CAGSRTPSSTDTQYF. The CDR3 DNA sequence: TGTGCCGGCAGCCGGACTCCCTCGAGCACAGATACGCAGTATTTT.

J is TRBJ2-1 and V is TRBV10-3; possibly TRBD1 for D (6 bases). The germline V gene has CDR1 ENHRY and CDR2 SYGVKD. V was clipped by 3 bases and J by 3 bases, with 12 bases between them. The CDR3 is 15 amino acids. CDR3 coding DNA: TGTGCCATCAGTGATATGGGGGCCGACTACAATGAGCAGTTCTTC. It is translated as CAISDMGADYNEQFF.

The chain's CDR3 is CASSPRGGSTEAFF. CDR3 DNA: TGTGCCAGCAGCCCGCGGGGGGGATCGACTGAAGCTTTCTTT. V usage is TRBV3-1 and J usage is TRBJ1-1, with D perhaps TRBD1 (5 bases). CDR3 size: 14 residues. Germline V gives CDR1 LGHDT, CDR2 YNNKEL (reference sequence). Trimming cost V 4 bases and J 5 bases, with 14 bases left between them.

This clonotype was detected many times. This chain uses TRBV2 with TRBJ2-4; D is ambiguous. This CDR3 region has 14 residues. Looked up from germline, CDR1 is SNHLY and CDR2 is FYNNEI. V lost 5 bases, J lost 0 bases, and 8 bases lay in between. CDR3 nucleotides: TGTGCCAGCAGTACCGGCAAAGCCAAAAACATTCAGTACTTC. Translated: CASSTGKAKNIQYF.

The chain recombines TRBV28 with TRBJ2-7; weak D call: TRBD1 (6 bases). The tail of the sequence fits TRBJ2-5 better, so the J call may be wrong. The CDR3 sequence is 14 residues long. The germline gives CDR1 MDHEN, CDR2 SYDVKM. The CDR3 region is CASSNGQPRETQYF. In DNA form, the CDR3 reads TGTGCCAGCAGCAATGGACAGCCTCGGGAGACCCAGTACTTC.

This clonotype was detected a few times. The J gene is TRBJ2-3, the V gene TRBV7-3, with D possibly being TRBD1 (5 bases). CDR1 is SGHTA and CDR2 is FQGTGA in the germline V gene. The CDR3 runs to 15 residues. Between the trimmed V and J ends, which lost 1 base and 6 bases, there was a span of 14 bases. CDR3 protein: CASSLSSGLGDTQYF. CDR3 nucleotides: TGTGCCAGCAGCTTAAGTTCAGGGCTCGGGGATACGCAGTATTTT.

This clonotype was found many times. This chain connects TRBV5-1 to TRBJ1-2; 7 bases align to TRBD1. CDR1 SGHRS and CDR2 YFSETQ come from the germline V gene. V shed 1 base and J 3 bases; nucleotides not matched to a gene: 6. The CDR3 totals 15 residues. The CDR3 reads CASSLNFDRDYGYTF. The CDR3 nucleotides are TGCGCCAGCAGCTTGAATTTTGACAGGGACTATGGCTACACCTTC.

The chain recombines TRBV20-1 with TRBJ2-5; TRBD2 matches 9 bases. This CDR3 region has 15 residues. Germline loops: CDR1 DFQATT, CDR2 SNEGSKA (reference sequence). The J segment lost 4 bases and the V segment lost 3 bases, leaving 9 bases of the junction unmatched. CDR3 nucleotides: TGCAGTGCTAGTCTCGGCGGGAGGGCGGGAGAGACCCAGTACTTC. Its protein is CSASLGGRAGETQYF.

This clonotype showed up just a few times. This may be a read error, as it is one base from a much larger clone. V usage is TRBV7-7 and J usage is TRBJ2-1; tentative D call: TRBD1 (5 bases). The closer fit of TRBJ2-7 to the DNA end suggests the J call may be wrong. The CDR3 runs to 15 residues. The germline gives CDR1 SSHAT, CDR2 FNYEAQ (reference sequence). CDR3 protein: CASSPGPGSYNEQYF. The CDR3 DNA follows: TGTGCCAGCAGCCCAGGGCCAGGGTCCTACAATGAGCAGTACTTC.

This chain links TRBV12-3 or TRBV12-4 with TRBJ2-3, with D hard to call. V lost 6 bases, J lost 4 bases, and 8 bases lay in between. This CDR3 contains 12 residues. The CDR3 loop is CASRGRADTQYF. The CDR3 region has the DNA TGTGCCAGCAGGGGCAGAGCAGATACGCAGTATTTT.